This entry is about one TCR beta chain. A read error may produce the germline difference seen at one junction end. As processed by the authors: Reference gene primer amplification gave estimated nucleated cell counts. Generated by immunoSEQ multiplex PCR, the TCRdb table keeps only in-frame clones and is missing some. From that table come the V and J calls and clone size; the DNA was used to work out D and trimming. The data contain hundreds of thousands of clones, approximately 86% of them seen just once; the ten biggest clones take up around 13%. The CDR3 runs to 14 residues. The germline V gene encodes CDR1 SGHTA and CDR2 FQGNSA. The data derive from a study of blood T cell repertoires in COVID-19.

Sequencing used peripheral blood. The chain combines TRBV7-2 with TRBJ1-3, with TRBD1 as a possible D gene (5 bases). The TCR originated in a woman aged 70-85 years with COVID-19, enrolled during active disease. DNA of the CDR3: TGCGCCAGCAGCTTACAAGGGGTCGGAAACACCATATATTTT. Protein product: CASSLQGVGNTIYF.